These 15 T cell receptor beta chains share one sample of origin, sequenced in a study of metastatic and nonmetastatic thyroid tumors. Each patient came to thyroid surgery without any prior treatment (of any kind). TCRdb used MiXCR to call clones anew from the PCR reads. In the table there are about 40,000 clones, 13% of which are singletons. What was sequenced was blood. All receptors come from a female donor with papillary thyroid cancer or a benign thyroid nodule (not recorded which). Some clones in this sample may be carry-over from other donors' samples.

This clone came up many times. V and J are TRBV5-1 and TRBJ2-7; 10 nucleotides align to TRBD2. V shed 0 bases and J 7 bases; nucleotides not matched to a gene: 13. Germline-derived CDR1 and CDR2 are SGHRS and YFSETQ. The CDR3 is 17 residues long. CDR3 region: CASSLALGAGGPREQYF. The CDR3 DNA is TGCGCCAGCAGCTTGGCCTTGGGAGCGGGAGGGCCGCGTGAGCAGTACTTC.

This clone has ten or more counts. The chain links TRBV9 to TRBJ2-5; TRBD2 might be the D (6 bases). With 0 bases removed from V and 5 bases from J, the gap between germline ends came to 14 bases. CDR1 and CDR2 from the germline V gene are SGDLS and YYNGEE. This CDR3 has 15 amino acids. The CDR3 spells CASSVVSGGSETQYF. Here the CDR3 DNA reads TGTGCCAGCAGCGTAGTCAGTGGGGGGAGCGAGACCCAGTACTTC.

This clone was recorded at least ten times. V gene TRBV6-1 combines with J gene TRBJ2-3; TRBD2 is a possible D gene (5 bases). The CDR3 is 15 residues long. Germline V CDR1 and CDR2: MNHNS, SASEGT. Trimming cost V 7 bases and J 1 base, with 15 bases left between them. CDR3 loop: CASTPLGVRTDTQYF. CDR3 bases: TGTGCCAGCACCCCACTCGGGGTCCGCACAGATACGCAGTATTTT.

This clone was observed many times. The gene calls are TRBV28 and TRBJ2-4; 8 bases map to TRBD1. The CDR3 spans 14 residues. Germline V gene data show CDR1 as MDHEN and CDR2 as SYDVKM. J gave up 7 bases and V 7 bases, and 9 bases lay outside the gene matches. The CDR3 region is CASTFGQGRNIQYF. The CDR3 nucleotides are TGTGCCAGCACTTTCGGACAGGGACGTAACATTCAGTACTTC. Complete variable domain (other parts from reference TRBV28 and TRBJ2-4): DVKVTQSSRYLVKRTGEKVFLECVQDMDHENMFWYRQDPGLGLRLIYFSYDVKMKEKGDIPEGYSVSREKKERFSLILESASTNQTSMYLCASTFGQGRNIQYFGAGTRLSVL.

In this sample, this clone turned up many times. The CDR3 region has the DNA TGTGCCTGGAGTACAGGGGGCGGAGGGGAGACCCAGTACTTC. It is translated as CAWSTGGGGETQYF. V and J are TRBV30 and TRBJ2-5, with 9 bases matching TRBD1. V lost 2 bases, J lost 5 bases, and 6 bases stayed unmatched. Germline CDR1 and CDR2: GTSNPN and SVGIG (reference sequence). The CDR3 is made up of 14 amino acids. Looking up the rest from reference TRBV30 and TRBJ2-5 gives the full variable domain: SQTIHQWPATLVQPVGSPLSLECTVEGTSNPNLYWYRQAAGRGLQLLFYSVGIGQISSEVPQNLSASRPQDRQFILSSKKLLLSDSGFYLCAWSTGGGGETQYFGPGTRLLVL.

In this sample, this clone turned up many times. This chain links TRBV28 with TRBJ1-4; weak D call: TRBD1 (6 bases). V was shortened by 11 bases and J by 7 bases, with 14 bases between the two germline ends. The CDR3 is 12 residues long. CDR1 and CDR2 from the germline V gene are MDHEN and SYDVKM. CDR3 loop: CAGGGGAEKLFF. The CDR3 nucleotides are TGTGCCGGTGGGGGGGGGGCTGAAAAACTGTTTTTT. Complete variable domain (other parts from reference TRBV28 and TRBJ1-4): DVKVTQSSRYLVKRTGEKVFLECVQDMDHENMFWYRQDPGLGLRLIYFSYDVKMKEKGDIPEGYSVSREKKERFSLILESASTNQTSMYLCAGGGGAEKLFFGSGTQLSVL.

The chain employs TRBV6-2 or TRBV6-3 and TRBJ2-1; 8 bases agree with TRBD2. V lost 11 bases to trimming and J lost 2 bases; unmatched junction nucleotides: 14. The CDR3 runs 16 residues. In germline, CDR1 is MNHEY, CDR2 SVGEGT. This CDR3 reads CAWSREGVYTYNEQFF. The CDR3 bases are TGTGCCTGGTCCCGGGAGGGCGTTTATACCTACAATGAGCAGTTCTTC.

Note on this clone: The junction does not match germline at one end; this may be a read error. The genes are TRBV6-1 and TRBJ2-1; TRBD2 aligns across 10 bases. Germline V gene data show CDR1 as MNHNS and CDR2 as SASEGT. This CDR3 region has 14 residues. The CDR3 DNA sequence: TGTGCCCGCAGGGAGCGGGGGGGCCACAATGAGCAGTTCTTC. The encoded protein is CARRERGGHNEQFF.

Many counts were recorded for this clone. The J gene is TRBJ2-7, the V gene TRBV19; a possible D gene is TRBD1 (6 bases). V was pared by 4 bases and J by 0 bases, with 13 bases between. The V gene's germline CDR1 is LNHDA and CDR2 SQIVND (reference sequence). The CDR3 loop spans 15 amino acids. The CDR3 reads CASSKRTVSSYEQYF. CDR3 bases: TGTGCCAGTAGTAAGCGGACAGTAAGCTCCTACGAGCAGTACTTC.

The table lists this clone with many counts. This chain joins TRBV7-2 and TRBJ2-5; D remains unclear. The CDR3 extends over 13 amino acids. CDR1 is SGHTA, CDR2 FQGNSA, per germline. The ends were cut back, 3 bases at V and 0 bases at J, with 5 bases in the middle. The CDR3 here is CASSFRYQETQYF. The CDR3 DNA is TGTGCCAGCAGCTTCAGGTACCAAGAGACCCAGTACTTC.

Concerning this clone: The CDR3 end shows no conserved phenylalanine or tryptophan, and so a read error is likely. The genes are TRBV7-2 and TRBJ2-7, with 7 positions matching TRBD2. The ends lost 1 base at V and 0 bases at J; junction bases unmatched: 0. The V gene's germline CDR1 is SGHTA and CDR2 FQGNSA. The CDR3 loop spans 14 amino acids. CDR3 sequence reads: CASSLGTSSYEQYL. In DNA form, the CDR3 reads TGTGCCAGCAGCTTAGGGACTAGCTCCTACGAGCAGTACTTG.

This clone has a count of ten or more. The chain is built from TRBV5-1 and TRBJ2-1, with 8 bases aligning to TRBD2. Trimming removed 2 bases from V and 6 bases from J; junction bases left unmatched: 10. Germline CDR1 reads SGHRS; CDR2 reads YFSETQ. This CDR3 region has 16 residues. Here the CDR3 reads CASSLGLAGGFNEQFF. DNA for the CDR3: TGCGCCAGCAGCTTAGGACTAGCTGGTGGCTTCAATGAGCAGTTCTTC.

This chain links TRBV11-2 with TRBJ2-1; 12 positions match TRBD2. The ends lost 4 bases at V and 3 bases at J; junction bases unmatched: 4. The CDR3 sequence is 16 residues long. Germline loops: CDR1 SGHAT, CDR2 FQNNGV. CDR3 nucleotide sequence: TGTGCCAGCAGCTCCGGGACTAGCGGGTACTACAATGAGCAGTTCTTC. This gives the protein CASSSGTSGYYNEQFF. Complete variable domain (other parts from reference TRBV11-2 and TRBJ2-1): EAGVAQSPRYKIIEKRQSVAFWCNPISGHATLYWYQQILGQGPKLLIQFQNNGVVDDSQLPKDRFSAERLKGVDSTLKIQPAKLEDSAVYLCASSSGTSGYYNEQFFGPGTRLTVL.

This clone is categorized as medium-sized. The chain is built from TRBV6-1 and TRBJ1-2; perhaps TRBD1 as D (5 bases). Germline CDR1 reads MNHNS; CDR2 reads SASEGT. The CDR3 is 14 residues long. V lost 6 bases to trimming and J lost 5 bases, with 16 bases between them. CDR3 in amino acids: CASRTPGPPYGYTF. The CDR3 region has the DNA TGTGCCAGCAGGACCCCGGGGCCCCCTTATGGCTACACCTTC.

This clone was seen repeatedly, ten times or more. The chain is built from TRBV30 and TRBJ1-5, with no clear D. Trimming took 3 bases from V and 4 from J, leaving 16 bases between them. From germline, CDR1 is GTSNPN and CDR2 SVGIG (reference sequence). The CDR3 covers 15 residues. DNA of the CDR3: TGTGCCTGGAGCCGCCCAGTTTCGAGGAATCAGCCCCAGCATTTT. Translating it yields CAWSRPVSRNQPQHF.